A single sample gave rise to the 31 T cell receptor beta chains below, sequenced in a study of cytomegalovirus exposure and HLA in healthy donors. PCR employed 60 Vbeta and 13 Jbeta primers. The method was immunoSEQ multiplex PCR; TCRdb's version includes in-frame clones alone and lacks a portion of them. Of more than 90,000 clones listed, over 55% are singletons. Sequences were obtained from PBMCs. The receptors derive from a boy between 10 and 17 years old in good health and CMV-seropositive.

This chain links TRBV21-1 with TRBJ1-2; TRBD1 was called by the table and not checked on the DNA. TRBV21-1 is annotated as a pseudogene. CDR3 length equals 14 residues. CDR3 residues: CASSKAGQNYGYTF. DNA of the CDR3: TGTGCCAGCAGCAAAGCGGGACAGAACTATGGCTACACCTTC.

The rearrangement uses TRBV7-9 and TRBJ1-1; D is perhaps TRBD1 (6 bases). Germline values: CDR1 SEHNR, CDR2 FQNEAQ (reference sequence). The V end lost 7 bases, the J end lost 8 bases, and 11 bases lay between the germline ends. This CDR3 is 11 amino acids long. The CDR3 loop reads CASTPGAEAFF. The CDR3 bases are TGTGCCAGCACCCCAGGGGCCGAAGCTTTCTTT.

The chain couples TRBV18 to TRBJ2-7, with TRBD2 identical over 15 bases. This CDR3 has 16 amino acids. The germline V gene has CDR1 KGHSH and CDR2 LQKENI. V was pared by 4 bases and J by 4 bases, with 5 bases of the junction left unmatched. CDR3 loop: CASSLGLAGGGYEQYF. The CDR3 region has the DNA TGTGCCAGCTCACTGGGACTAGCGGGAGGAGGTTACGAGCAGTACTTC.

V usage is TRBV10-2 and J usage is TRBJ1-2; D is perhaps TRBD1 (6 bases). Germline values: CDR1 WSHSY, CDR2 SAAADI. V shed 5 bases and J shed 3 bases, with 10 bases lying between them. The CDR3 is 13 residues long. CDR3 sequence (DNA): TGCGCCAGCAGTACACAGGGATACTATGGCTACACCTTC. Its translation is CASSTQGYYGYTF.

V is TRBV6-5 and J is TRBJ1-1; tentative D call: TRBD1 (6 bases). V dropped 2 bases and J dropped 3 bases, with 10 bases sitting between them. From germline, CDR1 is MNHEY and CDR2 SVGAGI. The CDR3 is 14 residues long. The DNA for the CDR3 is TGTGCCAGCAGTTACGTGGGGGCCGACACTGAAGCTTTCTTT. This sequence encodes CASSYVGADTEAFF.

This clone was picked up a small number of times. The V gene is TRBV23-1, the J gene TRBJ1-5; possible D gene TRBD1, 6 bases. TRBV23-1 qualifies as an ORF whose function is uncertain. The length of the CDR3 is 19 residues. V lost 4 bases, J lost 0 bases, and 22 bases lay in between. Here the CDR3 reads CASSLLQGTRVRSNQPQHF. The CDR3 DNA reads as TGCGCCAGCAGTCTACTACAGGGTACTAGGGTCCGTAGCAATCAGCCCCAGCATTTT.

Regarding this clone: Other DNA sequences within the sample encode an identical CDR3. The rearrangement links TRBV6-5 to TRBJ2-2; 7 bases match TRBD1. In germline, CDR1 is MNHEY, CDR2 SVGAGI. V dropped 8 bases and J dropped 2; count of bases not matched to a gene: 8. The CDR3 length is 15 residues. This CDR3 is CASLLDRLNTGELFF. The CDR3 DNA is TGTGCCAGCCTGTTGGACAGGCTAAACACCGGGGAGCTGTTTTTT.

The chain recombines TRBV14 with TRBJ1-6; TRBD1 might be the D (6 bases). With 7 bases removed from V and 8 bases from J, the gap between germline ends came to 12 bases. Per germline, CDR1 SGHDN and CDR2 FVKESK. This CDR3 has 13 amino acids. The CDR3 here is CASNRDSDSPLHF. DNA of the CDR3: TGTGCCAGCAACAGGGATAGTGATTCACCCCTCCACTTT.

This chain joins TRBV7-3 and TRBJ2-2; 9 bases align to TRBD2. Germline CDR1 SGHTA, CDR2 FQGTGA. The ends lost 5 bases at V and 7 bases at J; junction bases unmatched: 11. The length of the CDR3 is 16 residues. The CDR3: CASSPLSSGMGGELFF. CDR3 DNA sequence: TGTGCCAGCAGCCCCCTATCTAGCGGGATGGGCGGGGAGCTGTTTTTT.

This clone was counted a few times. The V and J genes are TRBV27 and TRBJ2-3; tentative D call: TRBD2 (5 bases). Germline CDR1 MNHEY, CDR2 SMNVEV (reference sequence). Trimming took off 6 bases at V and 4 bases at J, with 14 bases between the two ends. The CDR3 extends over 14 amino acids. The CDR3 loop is CASSLASSADTQYF. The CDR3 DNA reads TGTGCCAGCAGCTTAGCGTCCTCCGCAGATACGCAGTATTTT.

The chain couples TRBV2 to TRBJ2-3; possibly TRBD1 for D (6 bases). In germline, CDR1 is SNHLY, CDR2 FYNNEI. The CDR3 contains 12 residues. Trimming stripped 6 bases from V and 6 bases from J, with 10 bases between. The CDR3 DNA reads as TGTGCCAGCAGAGATAGGGGGGATACGCAGTATTTT. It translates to CASRDRGDTQYF. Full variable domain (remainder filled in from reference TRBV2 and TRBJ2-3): EPEVTQTPSHQVTQMGQEVILRCVPISNHLYFYWYRQILGQKVEFLVSFYNNEISEKSEIFDDQFSVERPDGSNFTLKIRSTKLEDSAMYFCASRDRGDTQYFGPGTRLTVL.

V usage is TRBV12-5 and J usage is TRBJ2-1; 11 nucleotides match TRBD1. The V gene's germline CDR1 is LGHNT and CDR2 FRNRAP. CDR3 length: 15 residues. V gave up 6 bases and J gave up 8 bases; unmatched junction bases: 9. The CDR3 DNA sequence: TGTGCTAGTGGGGCCGGACAGGGGGCGTTGGATGAGCAGTTCTTC. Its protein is CASGAGQGALDEQFF.

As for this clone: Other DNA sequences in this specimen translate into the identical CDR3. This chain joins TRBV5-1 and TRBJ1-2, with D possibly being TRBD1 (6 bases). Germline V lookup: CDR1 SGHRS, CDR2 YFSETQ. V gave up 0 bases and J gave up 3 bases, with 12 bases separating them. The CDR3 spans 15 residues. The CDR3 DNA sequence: TGCGCCAGCAGCTTGGCCGGGGGGCGAGACTATGGCTACACCTTC. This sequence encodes CASSLAGGRDYGYTF.

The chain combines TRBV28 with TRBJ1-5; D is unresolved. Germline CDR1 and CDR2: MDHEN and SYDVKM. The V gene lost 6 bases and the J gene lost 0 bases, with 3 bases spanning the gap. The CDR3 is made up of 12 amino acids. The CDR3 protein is CASRSSNQPQHF. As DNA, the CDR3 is TGTGCCAGCAGGAGTAGCAATCAGCCCCAGCATTTT.

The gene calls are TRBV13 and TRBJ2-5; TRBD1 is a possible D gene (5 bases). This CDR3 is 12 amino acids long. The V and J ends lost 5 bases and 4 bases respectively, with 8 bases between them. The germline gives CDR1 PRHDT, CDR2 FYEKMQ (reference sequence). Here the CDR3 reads CASSRRVETQYF. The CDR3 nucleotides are TGTGCCAGCAGCCGCAGGGTAGAGACCCAGTACTTC.

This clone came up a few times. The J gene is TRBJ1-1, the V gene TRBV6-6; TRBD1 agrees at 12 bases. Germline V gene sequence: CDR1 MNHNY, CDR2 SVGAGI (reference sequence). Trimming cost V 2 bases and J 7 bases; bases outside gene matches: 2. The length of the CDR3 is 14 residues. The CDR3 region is CASSYGTGGNEAFF. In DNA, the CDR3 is TGTGCCAGCAGTTACGGGACAGGGGGCAATGAAGCTTTCTTT.

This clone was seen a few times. CDR3 bases: TGTGCCAGCAGCCCCCGGACAGGGGATATGAACACTGAAGCTTTCTTT. The encoded protein is CASSPRTGDMNTEAFF. The V gene is TRBV5-4, the J gene TRBJ1-1; 9 bases fit TRBD1. The CDR3 totals 16 residues. Germline CDR1 and CDR2: SGHNT and YYREEE (reference sequence). With V trimmed by 4 bases and J by 0 bases, 7 bases remained unmatched.

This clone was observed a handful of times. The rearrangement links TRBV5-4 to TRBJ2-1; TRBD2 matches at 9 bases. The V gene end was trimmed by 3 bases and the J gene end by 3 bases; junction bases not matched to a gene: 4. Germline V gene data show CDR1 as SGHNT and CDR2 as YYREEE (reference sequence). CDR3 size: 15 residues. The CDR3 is CASSSGTSFYNEQFF. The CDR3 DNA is TGTGCCAGCAGCTCAGGGACTAGCTTCTACAATGAGCAGTTCTTC.

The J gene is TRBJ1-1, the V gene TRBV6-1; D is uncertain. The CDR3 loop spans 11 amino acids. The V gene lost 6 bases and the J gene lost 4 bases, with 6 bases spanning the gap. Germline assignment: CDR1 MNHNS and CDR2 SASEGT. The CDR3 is CASRLITEAFF. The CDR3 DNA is TGTGCCAGCAGACTCATCACTGAAGCTTTCTTT.

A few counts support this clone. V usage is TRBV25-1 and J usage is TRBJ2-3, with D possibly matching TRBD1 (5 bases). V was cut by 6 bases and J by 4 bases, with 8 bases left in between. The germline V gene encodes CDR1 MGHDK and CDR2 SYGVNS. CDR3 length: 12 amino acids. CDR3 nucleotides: TGTGCCAGCAGGCTAGGGGCAGATACGCAGTATTTT. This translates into CASRLGADTQYF.

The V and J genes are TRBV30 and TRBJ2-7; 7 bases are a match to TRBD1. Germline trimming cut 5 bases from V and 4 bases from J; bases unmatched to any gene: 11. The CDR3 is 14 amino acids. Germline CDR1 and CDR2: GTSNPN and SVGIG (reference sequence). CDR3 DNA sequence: TGTGCCTGGGGTTCCACAGGGGATAAGTACGAGCAGTACTTC. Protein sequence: CAWGSTGDKYEQYF.

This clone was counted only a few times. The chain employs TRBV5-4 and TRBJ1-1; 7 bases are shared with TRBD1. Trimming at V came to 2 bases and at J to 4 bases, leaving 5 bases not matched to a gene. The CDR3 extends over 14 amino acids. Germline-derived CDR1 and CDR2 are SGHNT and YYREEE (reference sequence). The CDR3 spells CASSFSRGSTEAFF. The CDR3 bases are TGTGCCAGCAGCTTTTCCAGGGGGAGCACTGAAGCTTTCTTT.

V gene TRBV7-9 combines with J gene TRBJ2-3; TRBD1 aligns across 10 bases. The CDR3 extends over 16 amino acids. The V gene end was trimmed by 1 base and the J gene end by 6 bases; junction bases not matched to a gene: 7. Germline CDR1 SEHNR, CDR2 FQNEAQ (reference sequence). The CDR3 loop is CASSLGTGGLLDTQYF. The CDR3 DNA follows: TGTGCCAGCAGCTTAGGGACAGGGGGTTTGTTGGATACGCAGTATTTT.

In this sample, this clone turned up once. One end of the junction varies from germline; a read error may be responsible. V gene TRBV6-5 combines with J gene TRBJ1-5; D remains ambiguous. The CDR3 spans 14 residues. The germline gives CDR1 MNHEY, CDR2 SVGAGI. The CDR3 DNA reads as TGTGCCACTAGCGGGCGGGGAGGCGGTCAGCCCCAGAATTTT. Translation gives CATSGRGGGQPQNF.

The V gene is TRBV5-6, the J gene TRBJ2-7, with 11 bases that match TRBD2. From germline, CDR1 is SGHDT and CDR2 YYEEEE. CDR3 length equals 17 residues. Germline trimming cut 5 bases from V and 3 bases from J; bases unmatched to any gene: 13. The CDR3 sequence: CASRSFLAGGGGYEQYF. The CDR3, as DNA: TGTGCCAGCAGGTCATTTTTAGCGGGAGGGGGAGGCTACGAGCAGTACTTC.

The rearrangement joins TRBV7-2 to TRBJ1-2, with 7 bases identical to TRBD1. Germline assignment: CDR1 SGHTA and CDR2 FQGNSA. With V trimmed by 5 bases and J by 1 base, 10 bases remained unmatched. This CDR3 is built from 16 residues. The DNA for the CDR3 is TGTGCCAGCAGCAGAACCGGGACAGCAAGTAACTATGGCTACACCTTC. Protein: CASSRTGTASNYGYTF.

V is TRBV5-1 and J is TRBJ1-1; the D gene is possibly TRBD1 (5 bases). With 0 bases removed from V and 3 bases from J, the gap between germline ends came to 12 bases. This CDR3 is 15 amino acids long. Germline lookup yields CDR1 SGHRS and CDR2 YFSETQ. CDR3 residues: CASSLDGRDHTEAFF. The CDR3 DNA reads TGCGCCAGCAGCTTGGACGGGAGGGACCACACTGAAGCTTTCTTT.

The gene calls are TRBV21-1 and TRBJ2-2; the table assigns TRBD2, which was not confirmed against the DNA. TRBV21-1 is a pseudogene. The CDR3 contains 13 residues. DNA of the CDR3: TGTGCCAGACCCAAAGCCGGGACCGGGGAGCTGTTTTTT. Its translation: CARPKAGTGELFF.

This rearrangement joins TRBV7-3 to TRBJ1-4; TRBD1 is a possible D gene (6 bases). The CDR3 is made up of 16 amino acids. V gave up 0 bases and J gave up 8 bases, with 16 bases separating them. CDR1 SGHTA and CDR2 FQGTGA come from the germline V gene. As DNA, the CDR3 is TGTGCCAGCAGCTTAACGTCGCACAGGGCCTTGGAAAAACTGTTTTTT. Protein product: CASSLTSHRALEKLFF.

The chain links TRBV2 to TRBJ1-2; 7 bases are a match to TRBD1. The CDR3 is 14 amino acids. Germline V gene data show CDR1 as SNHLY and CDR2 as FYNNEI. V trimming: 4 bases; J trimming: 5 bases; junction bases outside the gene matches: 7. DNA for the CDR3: TGTGCCAGCAGTGCCGCACAGGGGTGGTATGGCTACACCTTC. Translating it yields CASSAAQGWYGYTF.

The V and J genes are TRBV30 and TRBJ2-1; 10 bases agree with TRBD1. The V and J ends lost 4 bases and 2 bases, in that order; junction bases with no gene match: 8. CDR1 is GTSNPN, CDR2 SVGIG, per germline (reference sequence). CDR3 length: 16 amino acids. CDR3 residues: CAWTGTGVQPYNEQFF. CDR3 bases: TGTGCCTGGACGGGGACAGGGGTTCAGCCCTACAATGAGCAGTTCTTC.